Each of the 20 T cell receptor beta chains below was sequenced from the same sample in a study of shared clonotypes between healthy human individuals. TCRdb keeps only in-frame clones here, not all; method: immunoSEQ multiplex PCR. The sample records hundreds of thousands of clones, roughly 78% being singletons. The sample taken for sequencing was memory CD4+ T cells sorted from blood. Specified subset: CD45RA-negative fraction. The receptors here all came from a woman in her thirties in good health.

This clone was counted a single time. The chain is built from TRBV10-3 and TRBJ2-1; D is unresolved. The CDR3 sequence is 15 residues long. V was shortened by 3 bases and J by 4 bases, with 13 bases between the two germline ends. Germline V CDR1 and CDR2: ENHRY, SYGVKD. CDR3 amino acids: CAISDKLGYYNEQFF. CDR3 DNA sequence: TGTGCCATCAGTGATAAACTCGGCTATTACAATGAGCAGTTCTTC.

CDR3 bases: TGCGCCAGCAGGGACAGGGGGGGAGCCAAAAACATTCAGTACTTC. It translates to CASRDRGGAKNIQYF. The gene calls are TRBV10-2 and TRBJ2-4, with TRBD1 matching 10 bases. This CDR3 has 15 amino acids. V shed 6 bases and J 0 bases; nucleotides not matched to a gene: 2. Germline lookup yields CDR1 WSHSY and CDR2 SAAADI.

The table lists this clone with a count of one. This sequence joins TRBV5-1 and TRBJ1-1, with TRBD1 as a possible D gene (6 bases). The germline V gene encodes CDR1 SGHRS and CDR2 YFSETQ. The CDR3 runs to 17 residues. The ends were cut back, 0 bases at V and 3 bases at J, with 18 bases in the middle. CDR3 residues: CASSLGAGDWGHTEAFF. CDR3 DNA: TGCGCCAGCAGCTTGGGTGCAGGGGATTGGGGGCACACTGAAGCTTTCTTT.

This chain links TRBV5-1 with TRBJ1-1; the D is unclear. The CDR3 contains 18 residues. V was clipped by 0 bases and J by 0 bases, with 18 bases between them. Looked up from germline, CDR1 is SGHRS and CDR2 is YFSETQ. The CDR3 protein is CASSLAGYVGALNTEAFF. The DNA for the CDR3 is TGCGCCAGCAGCTTGGCCGGTTATGTCGGTGCCTTGAACACTGAAGCTTTCTTT.

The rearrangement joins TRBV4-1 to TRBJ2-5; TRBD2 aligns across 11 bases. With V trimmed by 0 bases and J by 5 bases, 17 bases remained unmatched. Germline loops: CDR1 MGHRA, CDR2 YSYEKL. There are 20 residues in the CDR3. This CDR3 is CASSQDGLGLAGPRGETQYF. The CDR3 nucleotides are TGCGCCAGCAGCCAAGATGGGTTAGGACTAGCGGGTCCGAGGGGGGAGACCCAGTACTTC.

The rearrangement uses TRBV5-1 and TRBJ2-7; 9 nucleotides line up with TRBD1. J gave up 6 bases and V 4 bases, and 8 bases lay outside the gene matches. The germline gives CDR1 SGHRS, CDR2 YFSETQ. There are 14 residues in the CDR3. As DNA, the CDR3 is TGCGCCAGCAGCCCCGGGACAGGGAGACGCGAGCAGTACTTC. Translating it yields CASSPGTGRREQYF.

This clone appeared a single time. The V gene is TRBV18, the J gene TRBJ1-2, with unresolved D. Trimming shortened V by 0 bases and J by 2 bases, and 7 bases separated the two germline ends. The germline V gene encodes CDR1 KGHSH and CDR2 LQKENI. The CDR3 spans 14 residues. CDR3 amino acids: CASSPPAMNYGYTF. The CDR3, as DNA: TGTGCCAGCTCACCACCAGCGATGAACTATGGCTACACCTTC.

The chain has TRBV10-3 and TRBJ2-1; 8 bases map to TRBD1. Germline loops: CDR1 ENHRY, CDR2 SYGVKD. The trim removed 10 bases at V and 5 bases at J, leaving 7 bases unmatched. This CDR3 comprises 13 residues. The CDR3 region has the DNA TGTGCCAGCCGGACAGGGAACGACAATGAGCAGTTCTTC. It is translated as CASRTGNDNEQFF.

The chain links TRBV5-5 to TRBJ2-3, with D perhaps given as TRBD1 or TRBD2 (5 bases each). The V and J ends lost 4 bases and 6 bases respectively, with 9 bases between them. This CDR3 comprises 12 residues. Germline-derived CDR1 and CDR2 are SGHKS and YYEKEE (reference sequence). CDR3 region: CASSPEGDTQYF. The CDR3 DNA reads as TGTGCCAGCAGCCCAGAGGGGGATACGCAGTATTTT.

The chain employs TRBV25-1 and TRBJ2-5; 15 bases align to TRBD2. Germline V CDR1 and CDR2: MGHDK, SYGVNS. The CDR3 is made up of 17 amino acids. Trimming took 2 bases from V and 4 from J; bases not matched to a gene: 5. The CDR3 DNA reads TGTGCCAGCAGTGAAGTGGGGGGACTAGCGGGAGGAGAGACCCAGTACTTC. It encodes CASSEVGGLAGGETQYF.

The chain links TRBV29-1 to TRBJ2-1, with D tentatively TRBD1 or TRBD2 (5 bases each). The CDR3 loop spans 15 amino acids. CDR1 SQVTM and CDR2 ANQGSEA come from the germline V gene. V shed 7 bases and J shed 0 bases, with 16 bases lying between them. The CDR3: CSAIAGASSYNEQFF. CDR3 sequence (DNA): TGCAGCGCCATAGCCGGGGCAAGCTCCTACAATGAGCAGTTCTTC.

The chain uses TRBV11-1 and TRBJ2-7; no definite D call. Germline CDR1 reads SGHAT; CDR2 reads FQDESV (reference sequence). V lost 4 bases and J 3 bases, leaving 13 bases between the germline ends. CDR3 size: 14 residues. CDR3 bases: TGTGCCAGCAGCTCCACCATAAACCACTACGAGCAGTACTTC. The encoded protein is CASSSTINHYEQYF.

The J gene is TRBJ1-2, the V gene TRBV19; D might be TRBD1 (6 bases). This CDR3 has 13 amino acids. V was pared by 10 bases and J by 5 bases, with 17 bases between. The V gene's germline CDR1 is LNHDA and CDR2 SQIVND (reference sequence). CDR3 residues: CAIYDRLSYGYTF. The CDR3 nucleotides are TGTGCCATCTATGACAGGTTGAGTTATGGCTACACCTTC.

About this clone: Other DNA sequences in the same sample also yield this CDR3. This CDR3 is CASSGQGDQPQHF. The CDR3 DNA sequence: TGTGCCAGTAGTGGACAGGGAGATCAGCCCCAGCATTTT. J is TRBJ1-5 and V is TRBV19; 8 bases fit TRBD1. Germline V lookup: CDR1 LNHDA, CDR2 SQIVND (reference sequence). The CDR3 totals 13 residues. Trimming at V came to 5 bases and at J to 5 bases, leaving 2 bases not matched to a gene.

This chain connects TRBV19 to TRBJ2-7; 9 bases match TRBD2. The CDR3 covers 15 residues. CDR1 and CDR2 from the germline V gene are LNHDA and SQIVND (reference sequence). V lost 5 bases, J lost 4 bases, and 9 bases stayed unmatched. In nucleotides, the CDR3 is TGTGCCAGTAGTCCCCCGTCGCGGGAGGGATACGAGCAGTACTTC. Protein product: CASSPPSREGYEQYF.

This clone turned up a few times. The CDR3: CASSRAAQNTEAFF. The DNA of the CDR3 is TGTGCCAGCTCCCGGGCGGCGCAGAACACTGAAGCTTTCTTT. The V call is TRBV6-5, the J call TRBJ1-1; D gene uncertain. The CDR3 runs 14 residues. CDR1 is MNHEY and CDR2 is SVGAGI in the germline V gene. Trimming took off 8 bases at V and 1 base at J, with 14 bases between the two ends.

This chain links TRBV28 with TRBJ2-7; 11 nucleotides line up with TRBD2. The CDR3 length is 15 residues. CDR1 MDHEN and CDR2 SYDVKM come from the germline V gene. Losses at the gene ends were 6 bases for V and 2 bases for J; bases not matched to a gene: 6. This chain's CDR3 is CASSRGTSGAYEQYF. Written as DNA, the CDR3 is TGTGCCAGCAGCCGTGGGACTAGCGGAGCCTACGAGCAGTACTTC. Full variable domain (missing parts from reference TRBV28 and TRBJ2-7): DVKVTQSSRYLVKRTGEKVFLECVQDMDHENMFWYRQDPGLGLRLIYFSYDVKMKEKGDIPEGYSVSREKKERFSLILESASTNQTSMYLCASSRGTSGAYEQYFGPGTRLTVT.

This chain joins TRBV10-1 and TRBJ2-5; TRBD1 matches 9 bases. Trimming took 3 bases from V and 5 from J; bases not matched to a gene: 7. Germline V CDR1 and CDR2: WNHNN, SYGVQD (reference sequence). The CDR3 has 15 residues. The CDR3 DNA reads TGCGCCAGCAGTGAAGCAGGGACAGGGTTGGAGACCCAGTACTTC. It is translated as CASSEAGTGLETQYF.

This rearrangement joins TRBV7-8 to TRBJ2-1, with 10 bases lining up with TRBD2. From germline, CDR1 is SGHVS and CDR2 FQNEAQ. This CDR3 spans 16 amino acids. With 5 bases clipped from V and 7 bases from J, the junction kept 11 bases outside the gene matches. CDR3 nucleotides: TGTGCCAGCAGCGGGCTAGCGGGAGTGGGGTGGAATGAGCAGTTCTTC. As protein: CASSGLAGVGWNEQFF.

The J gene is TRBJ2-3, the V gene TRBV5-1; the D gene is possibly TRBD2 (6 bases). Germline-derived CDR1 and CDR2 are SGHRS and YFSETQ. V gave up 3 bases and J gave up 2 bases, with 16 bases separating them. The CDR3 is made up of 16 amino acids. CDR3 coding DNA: TGCGCCAGCAGCTGGTCAACGGGAGTGGACACAGATACGCAGTATTTT. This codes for CASSWSTGVDTDTQYF.